The present T cell receptor (beta chain) was sequenced within a study of blood T cell repertoires in COVID-19. The wider study: From the United States, Italy and Spain came samples of acute and convalescent COVID-19.

Those enrolled, adults aged roughly 18 to 89 years, came from roughly 22 US areas. Cohort 3 donors counted as recovered after two negative PCRs, clearance, or resolved symptoms. The protocol was immunoSEQ multiplex PCR, while the TCRdb copy is restricted to in-frame clones and leaves out a portion. Among about 320,000 clones listed, about nine tenths were seen once. This clonotype was obtained from a man between 60 and 70 years old who had recovered from COVID-19. Sequencing input: PBMCs or T cells enriched from blood (not recorded which).

CDR3 in amino acids: CASSYDYRGGSFEQYF. In nucleotides, the CDR3 is TGTGCCAGCAGTTACGACTACAGGGGTGGGTCCTTTGAGCAGTACTTC. The chain recombines TRBV6-5 with TRBJ2-7; the match to TRBD1 covers 7 bases. Germline V gene lookup returns CDR1 MNHEY and CDR2 SVGAGI. V lost 2 bases and J lost 7; bases outside the gene matches: 14. The CDR3 sequence is 16 residues long.